The 19 T cell receptor beta chains reported below all come from one sample, sequenced in a study of shared clonotypes between healthy human individuals (TCRdb year 2020). Libraries were built with the immunoSEQ multiplex PCR assay. TCRdb limited this immuneACCESS table to in-frame rearrangements with V and J called. A share of clones is missing; checked studies link under half to unresolved V genes, and the rest is unexplained. This sample has 2 million to 2.5 million clones in its table, and 80% to 95% of those were observed once. The ten largest account for about 0.36% of the sample. The sample was naive CD4+ T cells from PBMCs. The meaning of the sample's cell subset or site label: CD45RA+ positively selected. These receptors all come from a man aged 18 to 30 in good health. Some clones in this sample may be carry-over from other donors' samples.

V and J are TRBV2 and TRBJ2-5; D is unclear. The ends were cut back, 3 bases at V and 3 bases at J, with 11 bases in the middle. Germline CDR1 is SNHLY and CDR2 is FYNNEI. The CDR3 extends over 14 amino acids. As DNA, the CDR3 is TGTGCCAGCAGTGATCGCAGCACTAAAGAGACCCAGTACTTC. It is translated as CASSDRSTKETQYF. The full variable domain, its missing parts supplied by reference TRBV2 and TRBJ2-5, is EPEVTQTPSHQVTQMGQEVILRCVPISNHLYFYWYRQILGQKVEFLVSFYNNEISEKSEIFDDQFSVERPDGSNFTLKIRSTKLEDSAMYFCASSDRSTKETQYFGPGTRLLVL.

V gene TRBV12-5 combines with J gene TRBJ2-7; the D is unclear. The length of the CDR3 is 13 residues. Between the trimmed V and J ends, which lost 5 bases and 2 bases, there was a span of 10 bases. Germline assignment: CDR1 LGHNT and CDR2 FRNRAP. CDR3 bases: TGTGCTAGTGGTCCTCGGAACACCTACGAGCAGTACTTC. Encoded protein: CASGPRNTYEQYF.

The chain recombines TRBV4-3 with TRBJ2-3; 7 bases match TRBD2. The CDR3 sequence is 18 residues long. The germline CDR1 and CDR2 sequences are LGHNA and YSLEER. J was trimmed by 0 bases and V by 0 bases; bases with no gene match: 9. CDR3 in DNA: TGCGCCAGCAGCCAAGAAAAATCGAGGGGACTAAGCACAGATACGCAGTATTTT. Its translation is CASSQEKSRGLSTDTQYF.

The J gene is TRBJ2-1, the V gene TRBV28; 7 nucleotides align to TRBD2. CDR1 and CDR2 (germline): MDHEN, SYDVKM. This CDR3 contains 14 residues. V was pared by 5 bases and J by 4 bases, with 5 bases of the junction left unmatched. The CDR3 DNA follows: TGTGCCAGCAGTCGGACTAGTAGTTACAATGAGCAGTTCTTC. It translates to CASSRTSSYNEQFF.

The sample holds a few counts of this clone. The V gene is TRBV7-9, the J gene TRBJ1-5; no definite D call. CDR3 length: 14 amino acids. Germline V gene sequence: CDR1 SEHNR, CDR2 FQNEAQ (reference sequence). V was pared by 1 base and J by 3 bases, with 7 bases between. CDR3 loop: CASSLEVSNQPQHF. CDR3 coding DNA: TGTGCCAGCAGCTTAGAGGTGTCCAATCAGCCCCAGCATTTT. The full variable domain, its missing parts supplied by reference TRBV7-9 and TRBJ1-5, is DTGVSQNPRHKITKRGQNVTFRCDPISEHNRLYWYRQTLGQGPEFLTYFQNEAQLEKSRLLSDRFSAERPKGSFSTLEIQRTEQGDSAMYLCASSLEVSNQPQHFGDGTRLSIL.

This rearrangement joins TRBV6-6 to TRBJ1-1; D ambiguous. V lost 8 bases to trimming and J lost 0 bases, with 16 bases between them. CDR3 length: 15 amino acids. Looked up from germline, CDR1 is MNHNY and CDR2 is SVGAGI (reference sequence). The CDR3 coding sequence is TGTGCCAGCTCCCCGAGTCCACTCATGAACACTGAAGCTTTCTTT. It translates to CASSPSPLMNTEAFF.

This clone was found once. The rearrangement links TRBV18 to TRBJ1-1, with D uncertain. Germline CDR1 KGHSH, CDR2 LQKENI. This CDR3 has 14 amino acids. The ends were cut back, 3 bases at V and 3 bases at J, with 11 bases in the middle. The CDR3 here is CASSPNGVDTEAFF. The DNA for the CDR3 is TGTGCCAGCTCACCGAACGGTGTAGACACTGAAGCTTTCTTT.

The genes are TRBV6-5 and TRBJ2-1; tentative D call: TRBD1 (5 bases). Looked up from germline, CDR1 is MNHEY and CDR2 is SVGAGI. Trimming removed 0 bases at V and 12 bases at J, with 6 bases between. The CDR3 is 11 residues long. In DNA form, the CDR3 reads TGTGCCAGCAGTTACTCAGACAGGCAGTTCTTC. This translates into CASSYSDRQFF.

The chain couples TRBV7-8 to TRBJ1-5; no clear D gene. V shed 2 bases and J shed 7 bases, with 9 bases lying between them. The CDR3 runs to 13 residues. Germline lookup yields CDR1 SGHVS and CDR2 FQNEAQ. For the CDR3, the DNA is TGTGCCAGCAGCTTACTCTGGGGACAGCCCCAGCATTTT. Translating it yields CASSLLWGQPQHF. The whole variable domain, remainder taken from reference TRBV7-8 and TRBJ1-5, is GAGVSQSPRYKVAKRGQDVALRCDPISGHVSLFWYQQALGQGPEFLTYFQNEAQLDKSGLPSDRFFAERPEGSVSTLKIQRTQQEDSAVYLCASSLLWGQPQHFGDGTRLSIL.

V usage is TRBV5-1 and J usage is TRBJ2-5; D may be TRBD1 (5 bases). The germline gives CDR1 SGHRS, CDR2 YFSETQ. This CDR3 contains 13 residues. The V gene lost 6 bases and the J gene lost 5 bases, with 14 bases spanning the gap. CDR3 in DNA: TGCGCCAGCACCTCGGCAGGGCACGAGACCCAGTACTTC. Amino acids: CASTSAGHETQYF. The entire variable domain, with the rest obtained from reference TRBV5-1 and TRBJ2-5, is as follows: KAGVTQTPRYLIKTRGQQVTLSCSPISGHRSVSWYQQTPGQGLQFLFEYFSETQRNKGNFPGRFSGRQFSNSRSEMNVSTLELGDSALYLCASTSAGHETQYFGPGTRLLVL.

The chain recombines TRBV11-2 with TRBJ2-5, with a tentative D call TRBD1 (5 bases). This CDR3 region has 14 residues. CDR1 and CDR2 from the germline V gene are SGHAT and FQNNGV. V was cut by 0 bases and J by 2 bases, with 7 bases left in between. CDR3 protein: CASSLDRDQETQYF. For the CDR3, the DNA is TGTGCCAGCAGCTTAGACAGGGATCAAGAGACCCAGTACTTC.

The gene calls are TRBV5-1 and TRBJ2-1; TRBD2 is a possible D gene (5 bases). This CDR3 comprises 19 residues. The V gene's germline CDR1 is SGHRS and CDR2 YFSETQ. Trimming shortened V by 2 bases and J by 0 bases, and 21 bases separated the two germline ends. The CDR3: CASSLRPGAGRSSYNEQFF. The CDR3 nucleotides are TGCGCCAGCAGCTTACGGCCGGGCGCGGGCCGCAGCTCCTACAATGAGCAGTTCTTC.

This clone was counted a single time. The genes are TRBV19 and TRBJ1-4; 10 positions match TRBD1. CDR1 is LNHDA, CDR2 SQIVND, per germline (reference sequence). Trimming took 7 bases from V and 6 from J; bases not matched to a gene: 14. This CDR3 region has 17 residues. The CDR3 DNA sequence: TGTGCCAGTACACATGGACAGGGGGGGCCGTCGGATGAAAAACTGTTTTTT. Residues: CASTHGQGGPSDEKLFF.

The chain carries TRBV4-2 and TRBJ1-5; 7 bases map to TRBD1. J lost 0 bases, V lost 4 bases, and 9 bases had no gene match. The CDR3 contains 17 residues. Germline V gene lookup returns CDR1 LGHNA and CDR2 YNFKEQ. The CDR3 protein is CASSLPLQGNSNQPQHF. In DNA form, the CDR3 reads TGTGCCAGCAGCCTACCTCTACAGGGGAATAGCAATCAGCCCCAGCATTTT.

This chain links TRBV2 with TRBJ1-5, with 7 positions matching TRBD1. The germline V gene encodes CDR1 SNHLY and CDR2 FYNNEI. Trimming removed 4 bases from V and 2 bases from J; junction bases left unmatched: 8. The CDR3 runs to 16 residues. The CDR3 sequence is CASSVRQGGGNQPQHF. The CDR3 coding sequence is TGTGCCAGCAGTGTACGACAGGGAGGGGGCAATCAGCCCCAGCATTTT.

The chain's CDR3 is CSGLLGPLEAFF. The CDR3 DNA sequence: TGCAGCGGGTTATTGGGGCCCCTTGAAGCTTTCTTT. The chain is built from TRBV29-1 and TRBJ1-1; tentatively, D is TRBD1 (5 bases). CDR3 length: 12 amino acids. V was cut by 7 bases and J by 7 bases, with 16 bases left in between. Germline V gene sequence: CDR1 SQVTM, CDR2 ANQGSEA. Full variable domain (outside the CDR3, taken from reference TRBV29-1 and TRBJ1-1): SAVISQKPSRDICQRGTSLTIQCQVDSQVTMMFWYRQQPGQSLTLIATANQGSEATYESGFVIDKFPISRPNLTFSTLTVSNMSPEDSSIYLCSGLLGPLEAFFGQGTRLTVV.

The chain is built from TRBV27 and TRBJ2-1, with TRBD1 identical over 7 bases. Losses at the gene ends were 6 bases for V and 4 bases for J; bases not matched to a gene: 9. Germline CDR1 reads MNHEY; CDR2 reads SMNVEV (reference sequence). The length of the CDR3 is 15 residues. CDR3 nucleotide sequence: TGTGCCAGCAGCCCAGACAGGGTTTTTTACAATGAGCAGTTCTTC. It is translated as CASSPDRVFYNEQFF.

J is TRBJ2-3 and V is TRBV5-1, with 14 bases matching TRBD2. The CDR3 is 17 residues long. The V and J ends lost 4 bases and 4 bases, in that order; junction bases with no gene match: 8. Per the germline V gene, CDR1 is SGHRS and CDR2 is YFSETQ. This chain's CDR3 is CASSLGLAGVISDTQYF. Here the CDR3 DNA reads TGCGCCAGCAGCCTGGGACTAGCGGGAGTAATTTCAGATACGCAGTATTTT. The full variable domain, rest sourced from reference TRBV5-1 and TRBJ2-3, is KAGVTQTPRYLIKTRGQQVTLSCSPISGHRSVSWYQQTPGQGLQFLFEYFSETQRNKGNFPGRFSGRQFSNSRSEMNVSTLELGDSALYLCASSLGLAGVISDTQYFGPGTRLTVL.

This clone was seen a single time. The genes are TRBV9 and TRBJ2-5, with 12 bases identical to TRBD1. Unmatched junction bases numbered 7, after V lost 3 bases and J lost 4 bases. Per germline, CDR1 SGDLS and CDR2 YYNGEE. The CDR3 contains 16 residues. CDR3 loop: CASSAQGQGALETQYF. The CDR3 DNA is TGTGCCAGCAGCGCCCAGGGACAGGGGGCGTTAGAGACCCAGTACTTC.